This T cell receptor beta chain was found in a study of identifying expanded T cells in peripheral blood. Data came from immunoSEQ multiplex PCR; TCRdb stores just in-frame clones and leaves some out. The repertoire holds around 85,000 clones, with around nine tenths as singletons. What was sequenced was blood. The clonotype originates from a person aged 18 to 70 in good health.

The CDR3 nucleotides are TGTGCCAGCAGCCCGTTCCGGGACCTCTCCTACGAGCAGTACTTC. It is translated as CASSPFRDLSYEQYF. The rearrangement joins TRBV14 to TRBJ2-7, with D perhaps TRBD1 or TRBD2 (5 bases each). The germline V gene has CDR1 SGHDN and CDR2 FVKESK. V lost 4 bases to trimming and J lost 0 bases, with 13 bases between them. CDR3 length: 15 amino acids.